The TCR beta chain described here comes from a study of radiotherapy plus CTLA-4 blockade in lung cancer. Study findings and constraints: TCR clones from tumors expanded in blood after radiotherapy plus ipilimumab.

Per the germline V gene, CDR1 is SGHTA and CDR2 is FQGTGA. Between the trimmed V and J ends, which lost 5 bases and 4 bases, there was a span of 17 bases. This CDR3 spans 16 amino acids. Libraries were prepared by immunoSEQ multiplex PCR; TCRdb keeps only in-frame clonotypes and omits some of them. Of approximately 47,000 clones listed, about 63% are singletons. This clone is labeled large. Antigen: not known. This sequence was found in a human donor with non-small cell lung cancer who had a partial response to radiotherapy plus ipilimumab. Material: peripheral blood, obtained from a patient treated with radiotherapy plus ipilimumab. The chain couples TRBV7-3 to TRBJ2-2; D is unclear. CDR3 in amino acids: CASSRLATTSTGELFF. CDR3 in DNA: TGTGCCAGCAGCCGTTTGGCAACCACCAGCACCGGGGAGCTGTTTTTT.